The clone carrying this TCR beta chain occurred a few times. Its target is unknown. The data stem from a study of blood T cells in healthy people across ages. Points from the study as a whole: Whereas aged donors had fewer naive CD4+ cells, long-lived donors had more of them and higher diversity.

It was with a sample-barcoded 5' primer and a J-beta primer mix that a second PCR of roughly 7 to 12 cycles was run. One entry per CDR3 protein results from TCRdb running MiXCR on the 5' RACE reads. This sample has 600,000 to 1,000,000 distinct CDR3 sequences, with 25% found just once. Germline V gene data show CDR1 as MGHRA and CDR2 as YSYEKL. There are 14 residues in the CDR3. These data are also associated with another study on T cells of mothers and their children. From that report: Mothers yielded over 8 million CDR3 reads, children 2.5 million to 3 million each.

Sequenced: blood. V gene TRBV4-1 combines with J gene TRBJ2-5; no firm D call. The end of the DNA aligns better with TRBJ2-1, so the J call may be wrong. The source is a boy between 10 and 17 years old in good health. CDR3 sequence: CASSHDGSRNEQFF. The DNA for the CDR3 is TGCGCCAGCAGCCATGACGGGTCGCGGAATGAGCAGTTCTTC.